This T cell receptor beta chain is from a study of blood T cells in healthy people across ages. Study findings and constraints: Donor CMV status, an unknown factor, possibly confounded changes in expanded clonotypes.

The CDR3 has 14 amino acids. V was pared by 6 bases and J by 7 bases, with 13 bases between. Germline V gene lookup returns CDR1 MNHNS and CDR2 SASEGT. Ranging in age from about 6 to 95, the donors were healthy Caucasian individuals from Russia. Ten milliliters of peripheral blood were drawn from each donor into EDTA-treated tubes. Extracted total RNA amounted to at least 5 micrograms for each sample. Turning to this clonotype: Its antigen is as yet unknown.

With a J-beta primer mix and a sample-barcoded 5' primer, a second PCR ran about 7 to 11 cycles. TCRdb fed the 5' RACE reads into MiXCR, producing one record per CDR3 protein. Among approximately 1.5 million distinct CDR3 sequences listed, roughly 32% were seen once. Sequencing used blood. J is TRBJ1-6 and V is TRBV6-1, with a weak D call TRBD1 (6 bases). The clonotype was recovered from a woman in her thirties in good health. DNA for the CDR3: TGTGCCAGCAGCTACAGGGAGCTCAATTCACCCCTCCACTTT. It specifies CASSYRELNSPLHF.